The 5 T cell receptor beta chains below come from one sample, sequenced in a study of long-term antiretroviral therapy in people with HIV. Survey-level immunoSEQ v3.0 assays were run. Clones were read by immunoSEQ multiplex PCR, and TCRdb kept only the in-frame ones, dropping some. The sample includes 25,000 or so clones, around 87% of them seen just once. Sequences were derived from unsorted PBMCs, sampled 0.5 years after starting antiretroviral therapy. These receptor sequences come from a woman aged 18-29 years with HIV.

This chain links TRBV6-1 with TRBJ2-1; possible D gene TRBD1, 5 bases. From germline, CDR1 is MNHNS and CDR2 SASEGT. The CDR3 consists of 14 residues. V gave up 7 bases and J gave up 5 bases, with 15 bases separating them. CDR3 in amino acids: CASIALRANNEQFF. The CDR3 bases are TGTGCCAGCATCGCCCTCAGGGCTAACAATGAGCAGTTCTTC.

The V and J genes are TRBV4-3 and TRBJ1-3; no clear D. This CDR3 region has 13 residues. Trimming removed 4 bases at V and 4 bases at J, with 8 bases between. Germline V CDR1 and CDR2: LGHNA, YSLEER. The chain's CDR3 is CASSRIEGNTIYF. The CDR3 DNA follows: TGCGCCAGCAGCCGAATCGAGGGAAACACCATATATTTT.

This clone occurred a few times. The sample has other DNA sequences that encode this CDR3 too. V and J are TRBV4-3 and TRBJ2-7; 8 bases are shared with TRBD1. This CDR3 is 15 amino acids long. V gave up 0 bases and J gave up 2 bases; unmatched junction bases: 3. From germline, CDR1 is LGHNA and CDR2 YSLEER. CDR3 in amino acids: CASSQEGTGAYEQYF. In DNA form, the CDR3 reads TGCGCCAGCAGCCAAGAGGGGACAGGTGCCTACGAGCAGTACTTC.

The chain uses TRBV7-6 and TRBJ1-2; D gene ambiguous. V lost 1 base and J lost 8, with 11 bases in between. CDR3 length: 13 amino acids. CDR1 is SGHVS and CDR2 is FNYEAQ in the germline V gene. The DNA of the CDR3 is TGTGCCAGCAGCTTAGGGGGTCTCTCCGGCTACACCTTC. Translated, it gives CASSLGGLSGYTF. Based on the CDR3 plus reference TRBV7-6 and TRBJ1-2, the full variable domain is GAGVSQSPRYKVTKRGQDVALRCDPISGHVSLYWYRQALGQGPEFLTYFNYEAQQDKSGLPNDRFSAERPEGSISTLTIQRTEQRDSAMYRCASSLGGLSGYTFGSGTRLTVV.

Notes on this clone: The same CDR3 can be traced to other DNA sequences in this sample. This chain's CDR3 is CASSLDRGQPQHF. Here the CDR3 DNA reads TGTGCCAGCAGCTTAGACAGAGGGCAGCCCCAGCATTTT. The chain couples TRBV11-2 to TRBJ1-5; D is ambiguous. The CDR3 runs to 13 residues. Trimming took off 0 bases at V and 7 bases at J, with 7 bases between the two ends. Germline V lookup: CDR1 SGHAT, CDR2 FQNNGV. The entire variable domain, with the rest obtained from reference TRBV11-2 and TRBJ1-5, is as follows: EAGVAQSPRYKIIEKRQSVAFWCNPISGHATLYWYQQILGQGPKLLIQFQNNGVVDDSQLPKDRFSAERLKGVDSTLKIQPAKLEDSAVYLCASSLDRGQPQHFGDGTRLSIL.